The rows below give T cell receptor beta chains drawn from one sample of a study of T cell responses to AZD1222 COVID-19 vaccine. Method: immunoSEQ multiplex PCR; TCRdb's copy keeps in-frame clones and lacks some. The sample lists about 110,000 clones, about 86% occurring once. The specimen was peripheral blood, collected on day 0 of AZD1222 vaccination. The receptors stem from an adult in good health. Both conserved end residues are part of each CDR3. The D gene is left open where the match is weak. A clone size is listed for some rows: how often the clone was seen (once, few, many), or a class if it is expanded.

size	D	V	J	DNA	CDR3
-	-	TRBV5-1	TRBJ1-4	TGCGCCAGCACTCCGGGCTACGGGGACGAAAAACTGTTTTTT	CASTPGYGDEKLFF
-	-	TRBV6-5	TRBJ1-6	TGTGCCAGCAGTTACGGGCAGGGCTATAATTCACCCCTCCACTTT	CASSYGQGYNSPLHF
-	TRBD1	TRBV7-2	TRBJ2-5	TGTGCCAGCAGCTTAGTTGGGACAGGGCAAGAGACCCAGTACTTC	CASSLVGTGQETQYF
-	-	TRBV6-2/TRBV6-3	TRBJ2-5	TGTGCCAGCAGTTACAACGGTAACCAAGAGACCCAGTACTTC	CASSYNGNQETQYF
-	-	TRBV30	TRBJ2-3	TGTGCCTGGAATGTGGGTTCAGATACGCAGTATTTT	CAWNVGSDTQYF
-	-	TRBV6-5	TRBJ1-2	-	CASILDSGYTF
-	-	TRBV27	TRBJ1-3	TGTGCCAGCAGTCCGGGACCGTTCTCTGGAAACACCATATATTTT	CASSPGPFSGNTIYF
once	-	TRBV7-2	TRBJ1-3	TGTGCCAGCAGCTTAGCGCGGTCGCCAACCTCTGGAAACACCATATATTTT	CASSLARSPTSGNTIYF
-	-	TRBV28	TRBJ1-2	TGTGCCAGCACCAATACCCAGGGAGATGGCTACACCTTC	CASTNTQGDGYTF
-	-	TRBV3-1/TRBV3-2	TRBJ1-1	TGTGCCAGCAGCCATGGGGGGTGGAACACTGAAGCTTTCTTT	CASSHGGWNTEAFF
few	TRBD1	TRBV2	TRBJ2-7	TGTGCCAGCAGTGAAAGGATGGGACAGGTGTCCCACGAGCAGTACTTC	CASSERMGQVSHEQYF
few	TRBD2	TRBV5-8	TRBJ2-1	TGTGCCAGCAGCAAAATCTATAGCGGGGGGGAGCAGTTCTTC	CASSKIYSGGEQFF
-	TRBD1	TRBV5-4	TRBJ1-1	TGTGCCAGCAGCACTAAAAGACAGGGGCCCACTGAAGCTTTCTTT	CASSTKRQGPTEAFF
-	TRBD1	TRBV7-2	TRBJ1-6	TGTGCCAGCAGCTTCGGGGACAGAGATTCACCCCTCCACTTT	CASSFGDRDSPLHF
once	TRBD1	TRBV7-9	TRBJ1-6	TGTGCCAGCAGCTTAAGGGGACAGGGGGCGAGTTCACCCCTCCACTTT	CASSLRGQGASSPLHF